The 7 T cell receptor beta chains below come from one sample, sequenced in a study of T cells in Graves' hyperthyroidism and ophthalmopathy. The source material, RNA transcripts, was used to amplify TCR beta CDR3 regions. A set of HTBI primers served as the primers for a first-round RT-PCR of the TCR CDR3. One entry per CDR3 protein, called by TCRdb with MiXCR from the multiplex PCR reads. The table records 200,000 to 250,000 distinct CDR3 sequences, around 16% of them present only once. The sequencing sample was made of blood. These receptors were collected from a middle-aged man with Graves' hyperthyroidism.

V usage is TRBV11-2 and J usage is TRBJ1-1, with unresolved D. This CDR3 is 13 amino acids long. The V end was cut by 3 bases, the J end by 8 bases, with 13 bases between. Per the germline V gene, CDR1 is SGHAT and CDR2 is FQNNGV. CDR3 nucleotides: TGTGCCAGCAGCTTTTTGTTGGGGAGGGAAGCTTTCTTT. Protein: CASSFLLGREAFF.

In its sample, this clonotype was seen many times. The chain employs TRBV24-1 and TRBJ1-5, with a tentative D call TRBD1 (5 bases). Germline V gene data show CDR1 as KGHDR and CDR2 as SFDVKD. Trimming took 5 bases from V and 2 from J, leaving 15 bases between them. The CDR3 totals 16 residues. In DNA, the CDR3 is TGTGCCACCAGTGCTCGGGGCCACGGGGGCAATCAGCCCCAGCATTTT. Residues: CATSARGHGGNQPQHF.

The chain couples TRBV4-1 to TRBJ2-2, with a tentative D call TRBD2 (5 bases). The CDR3 loop spans 15 amino acids. Germline CDR1 MGHRA, CDR2 YSYEKL. The V gene lost 1 base and the J gene lost 6 bases, with 12 bases spanning the gap. CDR3 loop: CASSQVPGNSGELFF. The CDR3 DNA is TGCGCCAGCAGCCAAGTTCCGGGGAATTCCGGGGAGCTGTTTTTT.

In this sample, this clonotype turned up many times. The chain employs TRBV5-1 and TRBJ2-1, with 10 positions matching TRBD1. The germline V gene encodes CDR1 SGHRS and CDR2 YFSETQ. This CDR3 is built from 13 residues. V shed 4 bases and J 9 bases; nucleotides not matched to a gene: 4. The CDR3 DNA reads as TGCGCCAGCAGCGTTCGGACAGGGGGTGAGCAGTTCTTC. Amino acids: CASSVRTGGEQFF.

The sample holds one count of this clonotype. The rearrangement uses TRBV7-2 and TRBJ2-1; 13 nucleotides match TRBD2. The CDR3 runs to 16 residues. CDR1 and CDR2 from the germline V gene are SGHTA and FQGNSA. V shed 1 base and J 8 bases; nucleotides not matched to a gene: 5. This CDR3 is CASSLGTSGRLDEQFF. The DNA of the CDR3 is TGTGCCAGCAGCTTAGGGACTAGCGGGAGATTAGATGAGCAGTTCTTC. Together with reference TRBV7-2 and TRBJ2-1, the CDR3 gives the full variable domain: GAGVSQSPSNKVTEKGKDVELRCDPISGHTALYWYRQSLGQGLEFLIYFQGNSAPDKSGLPSDRFSAERTGGSVSTLTIQRTQQEDSAVYLCASSLGTSGRLDEQFFGPGTRLTVL.

This clonotype was counted ten times or more. The chain carries TRBV7-2 and TRBJ2-3; 7 nucleotides match TRBD2. Germline CDR1 and CDR2: SGHTA and FQGNSA. The CDR3 runs to 15 residues. Trimming took 1 base from V and 0 from J; bases not matched to a gene: 1. Here the CDR3 reads CASSLVRESTDTQYF. The CDR3 nucleotides are TGTGCCAGCAGCTTAGTGCGGGAGAGCACAGATACGCAGTATTTT.

This clonotype was picked up many times. J is TRBJ2-5 and V is TRBV3-1; possible D gene TRBD1, 5 bases. CDR3 length: 14 amino acids. The V and J ends lost 0 bases and 5 bases respectively, with 10 bases between them. Germline CDR1 is LGHDT and CDR2 is YNNKEL (reference sequence). The CDR3 nucleotides are TGTGCCAGCAGCCAAGATGATAGGGGTGAGACCCAGTACTTC. Translating it yields CASSQDDRGETQYF.